What follows are 17 T cell receptor beta chains derived from one specimen sequenced in a study of naive and memory T cell subsets. Whole-study findings and limits: Naive repertoires, especially CD8, held a few larger clonotypes, possibly memory cells re-expressing CD45RA.

Their antigens remain unidentified. The beta constant-region primer was an equimolar mix of two oligonucleotides covering TRBC1 and TRBC2. Ligated cDNA was amplified by four rounds of PCR with nested alpha and beta constant-region primers and SP2. TCRdb re-called the UMI-ligation and nested PCR reads with MiXCR, one entry per CDR3 protein. The sample has over 110,000 distinct CDR3 sequences; approximately 18% are singletons. Source material: naive CD8+ T cells from blood. The source is a human donor in good health.

This clonotype turned up a few times. The chain couples TRBV3-1 to TRBJ1-2, with D unclear. The CDR3 has 14 residues. Germline assignment: CDR1 LGHDT and CDR2 YNNKEL (reference sequence). Trimming left V 0 bases short and J 8 bases short, with 13 bases between. CDR3 DNA sequence: TGTGCCAGCAGCCAAGATCGAGACCAAAACGGCTACACCTTC. As protein: CASSQDRDQNGYTF.

The genes are TRBV27 and TRBJ2-7; possible D gene TRBD1, 6 bases. Germline lookup yields CDR1 MNHEY and CDR2 SMNVEV (reference sequence). There are 14 residues in the CDR3. Trimming left V 6 bases short and J 2 bases short, with 14 bases between. The CDR3 is CASSPSDSTYEQYF. The DNA for the CDR3 is TGTGCCAGCAGCCCTTCGGACAGCACCTACGAGCAGTACTTC.

The genes are TRBV7-6 and TRBJ2-1; tentative D call: TRBD2 (6 bases). Germline CDR1 and CDR2: SGHVS and FNYEAQ. This CDR3 has 16 amino acids. V gave up 7 bases and J gave up 0 bases, with 16 bases separating them. CDR3 sequence reads: CASTKFSGSSYNEQFF. The DNA of the CDR3 is TGTGCCAGCACCAAATTTAGCGGAAGCTCCTACAATGAGCAGTTCTTC.

This clonotype has a count of ten or more. The chain employs TRBV7-6 and TRBJ2-3; D is unresolved. Per the germline V gene, CDR1 is SGHVS and CDR2 is FNYEAQ. The CDR3 has 17 amino acids. With 5 bases removed from V and 0 bases from J, the gap between germline ends came to 18 bases. CDR3 amino acids: CASSHRAPGTSTDTQYF. The CDR3 DNA sequence: TGTGCCAGCAGCCATCGGGCGCCAGGAACTAGCACAGATACGCAGTATTTT.

This chain links TRBV20-1 with TRBJ2-7; 8 nucleotides line up with TRBD2. V lost 0 bases and J lost 2; bases outside the gene matches: 6. The CDR3 sequence is 15 residues long. CDR1 and CDR2 (germline): DFQATT, SNEGSKA (reference sequence). Here the CDR3 reads CSARDIAGITYEQYF. The CDR3, as DNA: TGCAGTGCTAGAGATATAGCGGGAATCACCTACGAGCAGTACTTC.

J is TRBJ2-7 and V is TRBV12-3 or TRBV12-4, with TRBD2 identical over 10 bases. The junction had 6 bases not matched to a gene; V was cut back by 3 bases and J by 1 base. This CDR3 has 16 residues. The CDR3 bases are TGTGCCAGCAGTTTCGGAGCGGGAGGGCCGTCCTACGAGCAGTACTTC. It yields the protein CASSFGAGGPSYEQYF.

This clonotype was seen a handful of times. This chain joins TRBV5-1 and TRBJ2-7, with 7 positions matching TRBD1. CDR1 is SGHRS and CDR2 is YFSETQ in the germline V gene. The CDR3 is 16 residues long. Trimming at V came to 3 bases and at J to 1 base, leaving 10 bases not matched to a gene. CDR3 DNA sequence: TGCGCCAGCAGCTCGTACTCCGGGACAGCATCCTACGAGCAGTACTTC. Protein: CASSSYSGTASYEQYF.

This clonotype was picked up many times. The rearrangement uses TRBV29-1 and TRBJ2-1, with 8 bases identical to TRBD2. Germline V CDR1 and CDR2: SQVTM, ANQGSEA. The V gene end was trimmed by 6 bases and the J gene end by 8 bases; junction bases not matched to a gene: 12. The CDR3 spans 14 residues. The chain's CDR3 is CSVEREGPFYEQFF. CDR3 sequence (DNA): TGCAGCGTCGAACGGGAGGGCCCGTTTTATGAGCAGTTCTTC.

The gene calls are TRBV6-2 or TRBV6-3 and TRBJ2-7, with TRBD2 matching 7 bases. The CDR3 runs to 15 residues. Looked up from germline, CDR1 is MNHEY and CDR2 is SVGEGT. V dropped 4 bases and J dropped 4; count of bases not matched to a gene: 10. The CDR3 region has the DNA TGTGCCAGCAGTTTTTTCCTAGCGGAAACTTACGAGCAGTACTTC. Protein product: CASSFFLAETYEQYF.

The chain recombines TRBV6-5 with TRBJ2-5, with 11 nucleotides matching TRBD1. V lost 2 bases to trimming and J lost 4 bases; unmatched junction nucleotides: 3. This CDR3 is 15 amino acids long. From germline, CDR1 is MNHEY and CDR2 SVGAGI. For the CDR3, the DNA is TGTGCCAGCAGTTACCTCGGGACAGGGGGAGAGACCCAGTACTTC. It specifies CASSYLGTGGETQYF.

This clonotype was counted at least ten times. The chain couples TRBV4-3 to TRBJ2-5; TRBD1 matches at 7 bases. The CDR3 has 16 residues. V was clipped by 2 bases and J by 3 bases; unmatched bases: 9. Germline values: CDR1 LGHNA, CDR2 YSLEER. This CDR3 is CASSQMQGVLEETQYF. In DNA form, the CDR3 reads TGCGCCAGCAGCCAAATGCAGGGGGTCCTAGAAGAGACCCAGTACTTC.

A few counts support this clonotype. This rearrangement joins TRBV25-1 to TRBJ2-2; D uncertain. CDR1 MGHDK and CDR2 SYGVNS come from the germline V gene. Trimming took off 6 bases at V and 2 bases at J, with 13 bases between the two ends. CDR3 length: 15 residues. CDR3 loop: CASSPHPINTGELFF. CDR3 DNA: TGTGCCAGCAGCCCCCATCCCATTAACACCGGGGAGCTGTTTTTT. The complete variable domain, with remaining parts taken from reference TRBV25-1 and TRBJ2-2, reads EADIYQTPRYLVIGTGKKITLECSQTMGHDKMYWYQQDPGMELHLIHYSYGVNSTEKGDLSSESTVSRIRTEHFPLTLESARPSHTSQYLCASSPHPINTGELFFGEGSRLTVL.

This clonotype has just a few counts. The rearrangement links TRBV6-5 to TRBJ1-5; D is unclear. The ends were cut back, 5 bases at V and 3 bases at J, with 5 bases in the middle. The germline gives CDR1 MNHEY, CDR2 SVGAGI. CDR3 length: 12 amino acids. The CDR3 protein is CASSHYNQPQHF. In DNA form, the CDR3 reads TGTGCCAGCAGTCACTACAATCAGCCCCAGCATTTT.

J is TRBJ1-1 and V is TRBV6-5; D is unresolved. The germline gives CDR1 MNHEY, CDR2 SVGAGI. With 7 bases removed from V and 4 bases from J, the gap between germline ends came to 7 bases. This CDR3 spans 11 amino acids. The CDR3 protein is CASTYGTEAFF. CDR3 nucleotides: TGTGCCAGCACCTATGGCACTGAAGCTTTCTTT.

V usage is TRBV6-1 and J usage is TRBJ2-1; D gene unclear. V was trimmed by 6 bases and J by 8 bases, leaving 5 bases between them. CDR3 size: 10 residues. Germline V gives CDR1 MNHNS, CDR2 SASEGT. The CDR3 bases are TGTGCCAGCAGGGTATATGAGCAGTTCTTC. Amino acid sequence: CASRVYEQFF.

The chain's CDR3 is CASTAQGFINQPQHF. CDR3 DNA: TGTGCCAGCACAGCGCAGGGGTTCATCAATCAGCCCCAGCATTTT. V and J are TRBV12-3 or TRBV12-4 and TRBJ1-5; possible D gene TRBD1, 6 bases. The CDR3 extends over 15 amino acids. Trimming shortened V by 7 bases and J by 3 bases, and 16 bases separated the two germline ends.

The chain has TRBV7-2 and TRBJ2-7, with 11 bases aligning to TRBD1. This CDR3 has 16 residues. The V gene's germline CDR1 is SGHTA and CDR2 FQGNSA. With 2 bases clipped from V and 3 bases from J, the junction kept 6 bases outside the gene matches. The CDR3: CASSLPSGTGGYEQYF. CDR3 coding DNA: TGTGCCAGCAGCTTACCCTCCGGGACAGGGGGCTACGAGCAGTACTTC.